Given below is one T cell receptor (beta chain) in context. The CDR3 consists of 14 residues. Per the germline V gene, CDR1 is MNHEY and CDR2 is SVGAGI. The V gene lost 6 bases and the J gene lost 1 base, with 11 bases spanning the gap. Prior autoimmune disease or systemic immunosuppression barred patients. The data were obtained in a study of OX40 agonist ivuxolimab in advanced cancers. TCRdb keeps only in-frame clones here, not all; method: immunoSEQ multiplex PCR. The sample records about 54,000 clones, 70% to 80% being singletons. This receptor was identified in an adult with an advanced solid tumor such as melanoma, head and neck, liver or kidney cancer. The J gene is TRBJ2-3, the V gene TRBV6-5, with D perhaps TRBD2 (5 bases). Here the sequenced sample was CD4+ or CD8+ T cells sorted from blood, taken in a trial of the OX40 agonist ivuxolimab. The CDR3 sequence is CASRARTGTDTQYF. CDR3 coding DNA: TGTGCCAGCAGGGCCCGGACTGGCACAGATACGCAGTATTTT.